This T cell receptor (beta chain) was recorded in a study of T cell responses to AZD1222 COVID-19 vaccine. CDR1 and CDR2 from the germline V gene are KGHSH and LQKENI. Trimming removed 2 bases from V and 3 bases from J, with 7 bases in between. The CDR3 runs 13 residues. Using immunoSEQ multiplex PCR, the repertoire was profiled, and TCRdb retains in-frame clones only, with some absent. Of 90,000 to 120,000 clones in the sample, approximately 86% were seen once. J is TRBJ1-1 and V is TRBV18; D might be TRBD1 (6 bases). The origin of this receptor is an adult who received the MenACWY meningococcal vaccine as a control. Sequences were derived from peripheral blood, sampled 28 days after the second dose of the MenACWY control vaccine. The CDR3: CASSPAGDTEAFF. The CDR3 DNA is TGTGCCAGCTCACCAGCAGGGGACACTGAAGCTTTCTTT.